These 20 T cell receptor beta chains were sequenced from one sample in a study of cytomegalovirus exposure and HLA in healthy donors. The PCR used 60 Vbeta and 13 Jbeta primers. This table comes from immunoSEQ multiplex PCR, and its TCRdb copy is limited to in-frame clones, with some not included. The repertoire holds roughly 95,000 clones, approximately 85% seen once, with approximately 3% in the top ten. The material sequenced was PBMCs. These receptors were obtained from a man aged 30-40 years in good health and CMV-seropositive.

The chain couples TRBV7-9 to TRBJ1-2; 7 nucleotides match TRBD1. The germline CDR1 and CDR2 sequences are SEHNR and FQNEAQ (reference sequence). The V gene end was trimmed by 3 bases and the J gene end by 9 bases; junction bases not matched to a gene: 16. CDR3 length: 16 amino acids. CDR3 nucleotides: TGTGCCAGCAGCTTCGTCGGGGACAGCCCTTCGGCGCGCTACACCTTC. As protein: CASSFVGDSPSARYTF.

This clone was observed a handful of times. The V call is TRBV7-2, the J call TRBJ1-2, with no clear D. This CDR3 contains 13 residues. The V and J ends lost 0 bases and 2 bases respectively, with 4 bases between them. Germline CDR1 is SGHTA and CDR2 is FQGNSA. The CDR3 here is CASSLAENYGYTF. In DNA form, the CDR3 reads TGTGCCAGCAGCTTAGCAGAGAACTATGGCTACACCTTC.

V and J are TRBV5-5 and TRBJ1-2; TRBD1 agrees at 8 bases. J lost 4 bases, V lost 0 bases, and 5 bases had no gene match. Germline CDR1 is SGHKS and CDR2 is YYEKEE (reference sequence). The CDR3 consists of 15 residues. DNA for the CDR3: TGTGCCAGCAGCTTGGGACAGGGGATCGGCTATGGCTACACCTTC. Translated, it gives CASSLGQGIGYGYTF.

The chain links TRBV5-1 to TRBJ2-5, with D possibly TRBD2 on 5 matching bases. The CDR3 is 15 residues long. Germline assignment: CDR1 SGHRS and CDR2 YFSETQ. Trimming took off 0 bases at V and 7 bases at J, with 16 bases between the two ends. In nucleotides, the CDR3 is TGCGCCAGCAGCTTGGGGTCCGGGAAGTCGGGGACCCAGTACTTC. Amino acids: CASSLGSGKSGTQYF.

The chain employs TRBV27 and TRBJ1-4; 10 bases are shared with TRBD1. The length of the CDR3 is 15 residues. The V gene's germline CDR1 is MNHEY and CDR2 SMNVEV (reference sequence). The J segment lost 5 bases and the V segment lost 3 bases, leaving 3 bases of the junction unmatched. The CDR3 protein is CASSFLDRGNEKLFF. CDR3 DNA: TGTGCCAGCAGTTTTTTGGACAGGGGGAATGAAAAACTGTTTTTT.

The rearrangement joins TRBV2 to TRBJ1-1; D call uncertain. Germline CDR1 SNHLY, CDR2 FYNNEI. V was pared by 8 bases and J by 5 bases, with 12 bases between. The CDR3 contains 12 residues. CDR3 sequence reads: CASPTSRTEAFF. The CDR3 DNA follows: TGTGCCAGCCCTACCTCCAGGACTGAAGCTTTCTTT.

This chain links TRBV5-1 with TRBJ2-2, with 10 bases aligning to TRBD2. Germline lookup yields CDR1 SGHRS and CDR2 YFSETQ. The CDR3 consists of 16 residues. V shed 4 bases, J shed 3 bases, and the junction held 6 bases outside the gene matches. The CDR3 sequence is CASSHRTSGDTGELFF. DNA of the CDR3: TGCGCCAGCAGCCACAGGACTAGCGGAGACACCGGGGAGCTGTTTTTT.

The CDR3 DNA sequence: TGTGCCAGCAGCCCTCGGGGGGGAAATGGAAACACCATATATTTT. Translating it yields CASSPRGGNGNTIYF. The chain recombines TRBV28 with TRBJ1-3; a possible D gene is TRBD1 (5 bases). Trimming removed 6 bases from V and 3 bases from J, with 15 bases in between. This CDR3 contains 15 residues. The germline gives CDR1 MDHEN, CDR2 SYDVKM.

The gene calls are TRBV7-2 and TRBJ1-4; no clear D. This CDR3 is built from 16 residues. The V gene's germline CDR1 is SGHTA and CDR2 FQGNSA. With 2 bases removed from V and 0 bases from J, the gap between germline ends came to 10 bases. CDR3 loop: CASSLQGLATNEKLFF. In nucleotides, the CDR3 is TGTGCCAGCAGCTTACAAGGACTTGCAACTAATGAAAAACTGTTTTTT. The full variable domain, rest sourced from reference TRBV7-2 and TRBJ1-4, is GAGVSQSPSNKVTEKGKDVELRCDPISGHTALYWYRQSLGQGLEFLIYFQGNSAPDKSGLPSDRFSAERTGGSVSTLTIQRTQQEDSAVYLCASSLQGLATNEKLFFGSGTQLSVL.

V gene TRBV2 combines with J gene TRBJ2-7; a weak D match, TRBD2 (6 bases). The CDR3 covers 12 residues. Germline V lookup: CDR1 SNHLY, CDR2 FYNNEI. The V end lost 5 bases, the J end lost 6 bases, and 11 bases lay between the germline ends. CDR3 sequence (DNA): TGTGCCAGCAGTCGACTAGTTGGCGAGCAGTACTTC. Translation: CASSRLVGEQYF.

The genes are TRBV10-3 and TRBJ2-7; 10 bases fit TRBD1. This CDR3 is built from 15 residues. The trim removed 4 bases at V and 3 bases at J, leaving 6 bases unmatched. Germline V gene data show CDR1 as ENHRY and CDR2 as SYGVKD. CDR3 loop: CAISGRTGGVYEQYF. The CDR3 DNA reads TGTGCCATCAGTGGCCGGACAGGGGGTGTCTACGAGCAGTACTTC.

The rearrangement links TRBV27 to TRBJ2-7, with D possibly being TRBD2 (6 bases). The CDR3 contains 15 residues. CDR1 is MNHEY, CDR2 SMNVEV, per germline (reference sequence). V was clipped by 5 bases and J by 7 bases, with 21 bases between them. The CDR3 DNA follows: TGTGCCAGCAGTCTCATCGGGTGGCAGGGAGGAGAGCAGTACTTC. This encodes CASSLIGWQGGEQYF.

The chain is built from TRBV5-1 and TRBJ2-7; perhaps TRBD1 as D (6 bases). CDR3 length: 12 amino acids. CDR1 is SGHRS and CDR2 is YFSETQ in the germline V gene. Trimming removed 4 bases at V and 5 bases at J, with 10 bases between. CDR3 region: CASSAGVNEQYF. The CDR3 nucleotides are TGCGCCAGCAGCGCAGGGGTAAACGAGCAGTACTTC.

The chain employs TRBV28 and TRBJ2-5; 7 bases align to TRBD1. There are 13 residues in the CDR3. Germline V gene lookup returns CDR1 MDHEN and CDR2 SYDVKM. V shed 6 bases and J 3 bases; nucleotides not matched to a gene: 4. This CDR3 is CASRNTGEETQYF. For the CDR3, the DNA is TGTGCCAGCAGAAATACAGGGGAAGAGACCCAGTACTTC.

The genes are TRBV18 and TRBJ1-4, with 8 bases that match TRBD1. V shed 3 bases and J 8 bases; nucleotides not matched to a gene: 2. CDR1 is KGHSH and CDR2 is LQKENI in the germline V gene. The CDR3 covers 13 residues. CDR3 sequence (DNA): TGTGCCAGCTCACCCAGGGACAGGGAAAAACTGTTTTTT. This translates into CASSPRDREKLFF.

This chain connects TRBV28 to TRBJ2-3; 8 bases match TRBD2. Unmatched junction bases numbered 9, after V lost 4 bases and J lost 0 bases. The CDR3 is 17 residues long. Germline V CDR1 and CDR2: MDHEN, SYDVKM. The chain's CDR3 is CASSWPSGLTSTDTQYF. CDR3 coding DNA: TGTGCCAGCAGTTGGCCTAGCGGGCTGACTAGCACAGATACGCAGTATTTT.

This clone showed up just a few times. This chain joins TRBV19 and TRBJ1-1; TRBD1 agrees at 9 bases. V lost 6 bases and J lost 7; bases outside the gene matches: 3. The CDR3 consists of 12 residues. The germline gives CDR1 LNHDA, CDR2 SQIVND (reference sequence). For the CDR3, the DNA is TGTGCCAGTAGCGACAGGGGGTATGAAGCTTTCTTT. It specifies CASSDRGYEAFF.

This clone was recorded once. J is TRBJ1-2 and V is TRBV5-1, with 7 nucleotides matching TRBD1. After removal of 0 bases from V and 5 bases from J, the junction contained 7 bases not matched to a gene. The CDR3 loop spans 15 amino acids. Germline assignment: CDR1 SGHRS and CDR2 YFSETQ. Here the CDR3 DNA reads TGCGCCAGCAGCTTGGATGGACAGGCGGTTTATGGCTACACCTTC. This sequence encodes CASSLDGQAVYGYTF.

This clone was found once. This chain connects TRBV19 to TRBJ2-2, with D perhaps TRBD2 (5 bases). This CDR3 has 12 amino acids. Trimming left V 7 bases short and J 6 bases short, with 9 bases between. Germline V gives CDR1 LNHDA, CDR2 SQIVND (reference sequence). The CDR3 sequence is CASNLGAGELFF. CDR3 DNA sequence: TGTGCCAGTAATCTCGGGGCCGGGGAGCTGTTTTTT.

V and J are TRBV29-1 and TRBJ2-1, with 14 bases matching TRBD2. Per the germline V gene, CDR1 is SQVTM and CDR2 is ANQGSEA. Germline trimming cut 1 base from V and 9 bases from J; bases unmatched to any gene: 5. This CDR3 has 15 amino acids. CDR3 residues: CSVEVGLAGVLEQFF. The CDR3 DNA follows: TGCAGCGTTGAAGTGGGACTAGCGGGAGTTCTTGAGCAGTTCTTC.